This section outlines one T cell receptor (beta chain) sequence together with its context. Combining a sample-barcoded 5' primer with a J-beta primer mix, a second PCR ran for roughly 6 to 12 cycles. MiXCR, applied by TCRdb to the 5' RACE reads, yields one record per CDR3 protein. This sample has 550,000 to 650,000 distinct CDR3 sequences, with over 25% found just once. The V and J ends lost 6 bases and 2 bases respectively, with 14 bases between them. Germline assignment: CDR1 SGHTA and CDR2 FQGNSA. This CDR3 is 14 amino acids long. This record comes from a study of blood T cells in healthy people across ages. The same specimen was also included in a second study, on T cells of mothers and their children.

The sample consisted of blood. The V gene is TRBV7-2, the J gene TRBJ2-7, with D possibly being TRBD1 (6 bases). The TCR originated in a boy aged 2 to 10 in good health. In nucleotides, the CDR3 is TGTGCCAGCAGGGCCCCCGGGACAACCTACGAGCAGTACTTC. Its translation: CASRAPGTTYEQYF. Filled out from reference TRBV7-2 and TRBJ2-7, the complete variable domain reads GAGVSQSPSNKVTEKGKDVELRCDPISGHTALYWYRQSLGQGLEFLIYFQGNSAPDKSGLPSDRFSAERTGGSVSTLTIQRTQQEDSAVYLCASRAPGTTYEQYFGPGTRLTVT.